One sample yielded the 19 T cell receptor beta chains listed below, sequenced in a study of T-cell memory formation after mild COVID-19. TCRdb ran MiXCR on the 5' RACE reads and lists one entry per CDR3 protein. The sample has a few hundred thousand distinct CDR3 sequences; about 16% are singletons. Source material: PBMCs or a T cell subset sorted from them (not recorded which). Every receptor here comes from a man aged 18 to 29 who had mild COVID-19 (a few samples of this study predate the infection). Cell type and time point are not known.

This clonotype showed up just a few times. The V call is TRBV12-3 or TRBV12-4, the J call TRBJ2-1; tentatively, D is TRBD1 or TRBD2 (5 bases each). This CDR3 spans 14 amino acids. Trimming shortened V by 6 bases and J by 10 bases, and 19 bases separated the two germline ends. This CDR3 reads CASRHTGTWGEQFF. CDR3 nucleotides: TGTGCCAGCAGACACACCGGGACCTGGGGAGAGCAGTTCTTC.

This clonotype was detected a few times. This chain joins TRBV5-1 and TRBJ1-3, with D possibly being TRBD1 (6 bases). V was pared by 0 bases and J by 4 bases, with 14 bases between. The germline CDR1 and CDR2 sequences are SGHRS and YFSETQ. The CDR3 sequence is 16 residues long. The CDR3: CASSLGQAAGGNTIYF. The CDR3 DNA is TGCGCCAGCAGCTTGGGACAGGCCGCTGGGGGAAACACCATATATTTT.

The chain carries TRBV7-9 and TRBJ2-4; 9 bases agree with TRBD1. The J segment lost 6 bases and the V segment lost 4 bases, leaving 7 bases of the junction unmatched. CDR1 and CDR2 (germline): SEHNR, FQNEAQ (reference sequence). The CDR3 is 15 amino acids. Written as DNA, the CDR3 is TGTGCCAGCAGCTCTCCCGGGACAGGGATAAACATTCAGTACTTC. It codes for CASSSPGTGINIQYF.

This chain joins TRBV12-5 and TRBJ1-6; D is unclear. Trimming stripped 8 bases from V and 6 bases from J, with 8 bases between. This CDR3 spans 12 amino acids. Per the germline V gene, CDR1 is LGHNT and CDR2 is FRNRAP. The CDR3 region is CASRQINSPLHF. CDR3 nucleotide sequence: TGTGCTAGTAGGCAGATTAATTCACCCCTCCACTTT.

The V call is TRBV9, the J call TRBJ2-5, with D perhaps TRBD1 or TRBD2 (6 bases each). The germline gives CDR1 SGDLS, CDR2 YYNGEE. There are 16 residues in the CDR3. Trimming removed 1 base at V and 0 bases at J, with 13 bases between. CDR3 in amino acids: CASSVSGAGYQETQYF. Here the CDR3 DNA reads TGTGCCAGCAGCGTATCGGGGGCGGGGTACCAAGAGACCCAGTACTTC.

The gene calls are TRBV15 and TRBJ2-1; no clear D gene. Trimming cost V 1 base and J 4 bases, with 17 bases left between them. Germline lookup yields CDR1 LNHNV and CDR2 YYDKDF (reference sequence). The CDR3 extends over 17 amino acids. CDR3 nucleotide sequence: TGTGCCACCAGCAGAGTGGTGTCAGCCGGTAGGTACAATGAGCAGTTCTTC. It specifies CATSRVVSAGRYNEQFF.

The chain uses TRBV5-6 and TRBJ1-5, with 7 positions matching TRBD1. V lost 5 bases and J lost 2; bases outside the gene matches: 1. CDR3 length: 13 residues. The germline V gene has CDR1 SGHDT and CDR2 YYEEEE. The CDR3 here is CASSTGGNQPQHF. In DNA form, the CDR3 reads TGTGCCAGCAGTACAGGGGGCAATCAGCCCCAGCATTTT.

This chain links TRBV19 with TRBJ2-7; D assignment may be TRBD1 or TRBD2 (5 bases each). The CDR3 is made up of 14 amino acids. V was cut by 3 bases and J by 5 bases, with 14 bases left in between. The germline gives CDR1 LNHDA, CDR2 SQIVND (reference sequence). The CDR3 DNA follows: TGTGCCAGTAGTATGGTTCACGTGGGGGACGAGCAGTACTTC. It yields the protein CASSMVHVGDEQYF.

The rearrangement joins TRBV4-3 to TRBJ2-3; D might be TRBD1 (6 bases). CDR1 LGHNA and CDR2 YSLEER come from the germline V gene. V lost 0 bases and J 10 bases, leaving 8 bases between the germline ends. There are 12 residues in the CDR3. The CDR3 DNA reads TGCGCCAGCAGCCAAGACACAGGGCCGCAGTATTTT. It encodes CASSQDTGPQYF.

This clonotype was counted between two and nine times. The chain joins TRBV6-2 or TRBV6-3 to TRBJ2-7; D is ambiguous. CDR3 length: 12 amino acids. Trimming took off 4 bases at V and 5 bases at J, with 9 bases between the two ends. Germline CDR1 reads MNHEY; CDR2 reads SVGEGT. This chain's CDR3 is CASSSRTDEQYF. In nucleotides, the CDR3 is TGTGCCAGCAGTTCTCGGACGGACGAGCAGTACTTC.

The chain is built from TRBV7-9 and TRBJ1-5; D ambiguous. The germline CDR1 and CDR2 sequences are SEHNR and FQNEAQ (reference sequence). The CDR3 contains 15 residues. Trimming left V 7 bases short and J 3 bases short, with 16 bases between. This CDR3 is CASTPQMGYNQPQHF. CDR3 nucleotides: TGTGCCAGCACCCCCCAGATGGGATACAATCAGCCCCAGCATTTT.

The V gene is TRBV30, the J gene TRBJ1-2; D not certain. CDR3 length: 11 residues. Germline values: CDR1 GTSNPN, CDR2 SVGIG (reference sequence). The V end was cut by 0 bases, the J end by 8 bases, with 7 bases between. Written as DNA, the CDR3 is TGTGCCTGGAGTGTACTAGGGGGCTACACCTTC. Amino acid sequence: CAWSVLGGYTF.

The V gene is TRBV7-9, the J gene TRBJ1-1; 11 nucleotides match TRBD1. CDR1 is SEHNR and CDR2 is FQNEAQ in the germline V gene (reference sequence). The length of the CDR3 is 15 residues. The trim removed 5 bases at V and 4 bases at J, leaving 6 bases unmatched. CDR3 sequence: CASSQPGQGGTEAFF. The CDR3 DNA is TGTGCCAGCAGCCAGCCGGGACAGGGGGGCACTGAAGCTTTCTTT.

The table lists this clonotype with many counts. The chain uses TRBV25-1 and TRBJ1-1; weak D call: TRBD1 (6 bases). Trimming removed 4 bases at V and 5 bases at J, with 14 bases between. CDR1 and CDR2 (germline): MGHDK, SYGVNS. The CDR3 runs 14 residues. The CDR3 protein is CASSGQGMRTEAFF. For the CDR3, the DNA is TGTGCCAGCAGTGGGCAGGGGATGAGGACTGAAGCTTTCTTT.

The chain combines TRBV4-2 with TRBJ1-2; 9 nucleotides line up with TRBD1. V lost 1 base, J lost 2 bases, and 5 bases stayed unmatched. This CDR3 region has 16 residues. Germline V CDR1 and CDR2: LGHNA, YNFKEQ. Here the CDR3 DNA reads TGTGCCAGCAGCCAAGGTGGGACAGGGAGGAACTATGGCTACACCTTC. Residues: CASSQGGTGRNYGYTF.

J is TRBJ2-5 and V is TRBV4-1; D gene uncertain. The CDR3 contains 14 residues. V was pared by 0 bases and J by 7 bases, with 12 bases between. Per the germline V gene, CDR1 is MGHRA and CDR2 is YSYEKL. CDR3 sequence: CASSQDAGVGTQYF. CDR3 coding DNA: TGCGCCAGCAGCCAAGATGCCGGAGTGGGGACCCAGTACTTC.

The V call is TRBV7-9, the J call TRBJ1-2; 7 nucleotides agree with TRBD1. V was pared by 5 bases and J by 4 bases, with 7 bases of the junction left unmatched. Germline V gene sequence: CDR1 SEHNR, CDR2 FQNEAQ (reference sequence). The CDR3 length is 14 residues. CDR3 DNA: TGTGCCAGCAGCAGAGCAGGGGGAGCCTATGGCTACACCTTC. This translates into CASSRAGGAYGYTF.

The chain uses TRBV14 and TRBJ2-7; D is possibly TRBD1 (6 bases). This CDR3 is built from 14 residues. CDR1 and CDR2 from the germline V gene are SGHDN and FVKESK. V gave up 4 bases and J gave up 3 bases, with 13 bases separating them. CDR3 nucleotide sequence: TGTGCCAGCAGCCCATGGGACACTAGCTACGAGCAGTACTTC. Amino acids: CASSPWDTSYEQYF.

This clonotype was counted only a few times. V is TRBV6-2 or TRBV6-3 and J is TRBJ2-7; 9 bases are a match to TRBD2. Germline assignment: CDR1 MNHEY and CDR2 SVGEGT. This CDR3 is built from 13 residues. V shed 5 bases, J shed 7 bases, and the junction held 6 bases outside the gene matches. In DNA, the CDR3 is TGTGCCAGCAGTGCCCCGGGACTAGCAGAGCAGTACGTC. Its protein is CASSAPGLAEQYV.